This T cell receptor (beta chain) was obtained from a study of cytomegalovirus exposure and HLA in healthy donors listed by TCRdb under 2017. About the investigation overall: According to an earlier analysis of a few hundred of the donors, about 190 million T cells yielded some 110 million unique TCR beta sequences and about 300 Gb of sequence data. An early release covering 550 to 700 HLA-typed donors comprised about 310 gigabases of sequencing data and tens of millions of unique TCR sequences. Of the approximately 400 genotyped donors, 81% were placed in the genetic ancestry cluster associated with self-reported Caucasian donors. The aim of the study was to test whether cataloging public T cell receptors could identify signatures of past pathogen exposure. The T cell repertoires of 700 or so subjects were profiled by immunosequencing and related to cytomegalovirus serostatus. A separate validation cohort of 100 to 150 different subjects was used in addition to the approximately 700-subject first cohort. To predict cytomegalovirus infection status, the study brought together high-throughput TCR immunosequencing, statistical association of individual TCRs with disease status, and machine learning. In a later analysis, previously published TCR beta repertoires from roughly 710 donors were re-analyzed and high-resolution HLA genotyping was added so that TCR occurrence patterns could be studied. Rather than drawing on any new phenotypic data, the later analysis identified candidate immune exposures from TCR beta sequences and the way those sequences occurred across donors. In an earlier analysis of 500 to 650 of the donors, high-throughput TCR beta sequencing was used to judge whether each TCR beta V gene segment behaved as functional or pseudogenic. Donor age, sex, ethnicity and CMV serostatus were compiled together with the repertoire data. A later genetic analysis used genome-wide SNP genotypes for about 60% of the roughly 670 donors, treating that subset as a discovery cohort. Every discovery cohort repertoire had been produced on one sequencing platform. HLA typing covered class I and class II loci at four-digit resolution. Typing coverage differed by locus: A, B, C, DRB1 and DQB1 were typed in roughly 620-630 donors, DQA1 in about 500, DPA1 in 606, and DPB1 in approximately 450. Because of strong linkage in the cohort, five DR-DQ haplotypes were treated as single units for association and clustering. Among about 400 genotyped donors of the cohort, an average of approximately 240,000 unique TCR beta nucleotide sequences was sequenced per donor, of which 15% to 20% were non-productive.

Ends trimmed: V by 5 bases, J by 5 bases; bases unmatched to a gene: 6. CDR1 is given as SEHNR and CDR2 as FQNEAQ, both from the germline V gene (reference sequence). CDR3 length: 16 amino acids, cysteine to phenylalanine. Of the read, only the CDR3 DNA is kept; its 48 bases are in frame from base 1. The method was the immunoSEQ multiplex PCR assay. For the multiplex PCR, a mixture combining 60 forward primers for TCR Vbeta segments and 13 reverse primers for TCR Jbeta segments was used. The CDR3 region of rearranged TCR beta genes was amplified from genomic DNA with a multiplex PCR assay. Amplified TCR beta libraries were sequenced as 87-base-pair reads on the Illumina HiSeq System. Turning to the authors' computational methods: A later analysis counted around 72 million unique TCR beta chains across the 650 to 700 repertoires, and around 12 million of these chains were shared by at least two donors. To remove PCR and sequencing errors, raw reads were error-corrected and collapsed into unique sequences using a nearest-neighbor algorithm that merged closely related sequences. V, D and J gene segments were assigned by aligning CDR3 sequences to IMGT reference sequences. For a sequence to be retained, a match of at least six nucleotides to both a V gene segment and a J gene segment was required. A rearrangement counted as productive if the CDR3 had no stop codons and remained in frame with V and J, and every other rearrangement counted as non-productive. CDR3 was defined according to IMGT convention as the region running from the second conserved V-encoded cysteine to the conserved J-encoded phenylalanine. Sequences without an unambiguous match to a single V gene segment were excluded from the earlier analysis of a few hundred of the donors. An earlier analysis of 587 of the donors classified V segments as functional when productive rearrangements were above 56.7% and as segregating when the standard deviation between donors was above 5%. A statistical classification framework was built for diagnosing cytomegalovirus status from the catalog of TCR beta chain sequences. V and J gene assignment, in a later analysis, came from comparing TCR nucleotide sequences with IMGT/GENE-DB human TR gene sequences. The TCRdist pipeline was used in a later analysis to assign CDR3 sequences and most-parsimonious VDJ recombination scenarios. In a later analysis, each TCR beta chain was defined by its CDR3 amino acid sequence together with its V-gene family, and reads without a unique V-gene family were excluded. To address suspected cross-contamination and a sequencing artifact, a later analysis removed 550 to 750 highly shared, low-generation-probability nucleotide sequences. In a later analysis, a clonal expansion index for each public chain was calculated from normalized within-repertoire ranks of inferred template counts. Generation probabilities in a later analysis came from a VDJ recombination model fitted to out-of-frame rearrangements, and those results were checked against IGoR. In a later analysis, hypergeometric tests were used to score TCR-TCR, TCR-HLA and TCR-CMV co-occurrence, with a repertoire-size bias correction applied to TCR pairs. To estimate false discovery rates, a later analysis permuted the HLA or CMV assignments 20 times. In a later analysis, co-occurring TCRs were grouped with DBSCAN, and TCRdist sequence similarity was added when clustering was performed within HLA-allele-positive subsets. Co-occurrence clustering excluded repertoires with fewer than 30,000 or more than 120,000 public chains, plus five with anomalous nucleotide sharing. TCRdb holds this immuneACCESS table with in-frame rearrangements only. Some clones are missing; in checked studies, unresolved V genes explain under half, and the rest has no known cause. The V and J calls and clone size were taken over from that table, and D and trimming were inferred from the DNA. The sample table lists a few hundred thousand clones, roughly 80% of them with a count of one. 2.9% of the sample comes from the top ten.

About this clone: What antigen it recognizes has not been identified. Base qualities are not recorded, but no much larger clone differs from it by a single base.

Broad study findings and their caveats: Because HLA typing was unavailable for some donors at each locus, only the typed subset was used in association tests. Sequencing depth was assumed to be roughly uniform across donors in the presence/absence analyses, though that assumption may not hold. According to a later genetic analysis, donors in an Asian-associated ancestry cluster had fewer N-insertions in productive TCRs than the roughly 670-donor mean. Cytomegalovirus status was reported to be diagnosed by the classifier with high specificity and sensitivity in both the original and validation cohorts. Linkage disequilibrium might explain the correlated functional status among segregating V segments, but an unknown experimental factor could not be ruled out. In a later analysis, HLA-associated TCR beta chains showed more clonal expansion and lower generation probabilities than non-associated chains that were equally common. Some IMGT-functional V segments, including TRBV6-2 and TRBV6-3, could not be told apart with the 87-base-pair reads, so those segments were excluded. The only immune exposure information available for the cohort was CMV serostatus. Most CMV-associated TCR beta chains appeared to be HLA-restricted in a later analysis, and the HLA associations seemed to be driven largely by CMV exposure. In a later analysis, several top co-occurrence clusters were reported to appear linked to parvovirus B19, influenza, CMV and Epstein-Barr virus. A few of the identified cytomegalovirus-associated TCR beta chains were confirmed in vitro to be specific for cytomegalovirus antigens. In the study, approximately 160 TCR beta chains were listed as associated with cytomegalovirus. Only TCR beta chains were sequenced in this cohort, and the absence of alpha or paired-chain data limited detectable features. While some public TCRs were present in many individuals, most TCR sequences turned up only very rarely across donors. In a later analysis, over 15,000 TCR beta sequences were associated with specific HLA alleles at a false discovery rate of 0.05. Because counts were too low, about 15 rarely observed V segments, including chromosome 9 orphons, were left out of the earlier analysis of about 620 of the donors. A further reported finding was that TCR beta sequences accurately predicted the HLA-A and HLA-B alleles for most subjects in the first cohort. A group of highly shared sequence variants was considered likely to be a technical artifact of the sequencing pipeline. According to a later analysis, TCR association rates differed among HLA loci, with DRB1 alleles showing the most associated TCRs and HLA-C alleles showing the fewest. In an earlier analysis of several hundred of the donors, most TCR beta V segments were observed in productive rearrangements about 90% or about 30% of the time, broadly matching IMGT annotations. The authors suggested that the approach could potentially be generalized to other disease states and immunological phenotypes. Assigning TCR associations to individual alleles was difficult when HLA alleles, especially DR and DQ, strongly co-occurred. In a later genetic analysis, a missense DCLRE1C variant was associated with V-gene and J-gene trimming of TCR beta chains, and the association was replicated in an independent cohort.

In total, fewer than 750 healthy bone marrow donors made up the cohort. At the time of sampling, every cohort member was nominally healthy, though immune exposures that went unrecorded were likely present. The donor was CMV seronegative and belonged to the group of 352 seronegative cohort members. Each donor provided a peripheral blood sample, and peripheral blood mononuclear cells were used for TCR beta sequencing. The Qiagen DNeasy Blood Extraction Kit was used to extract genomic DNA from the blood cell samples. The chain is made from TRBV7-9 and TRBJ2-5; 15 junctional bases match TRBD2. The source material was PBMCs. The sequence was obtained from a man aged 30-40 years in good health and CMV-seronegative. CDR3 protein: CASSPGLAGGPETQYF. At the DNA level, the sequence is TGTGCCAGCAGCCCCGGACTAGCGGGGGGGCCTGAGACCCAGTACTTC. With the portions outside the CDR3 filled from the reference TRBV7-9 and TRBJ2-5 genes, the complete variable region becomes DTGVSQNPRHKITKRGQNVTFRCDPISEHNRLYWYRQTLGQGPEFLTYFQNEAQLEKSRLLSDRFSAERPKGSFSTLEIQRTEQGDSAMYLCASSPGLAGGPETQYFGPGTRLLVL.